What follows is one T cell receptor (beta chain) and its context. PCR involved 60 Vbeta and 13 Jbeta primers. Sequenced by immunoSEQ multiplex PCR; TCRdb stores in-frame clones only, minus some. This sample's clone table lists roughly 100,000 clones. This sample is drawn from a study of cytomegalovirus exposure and HLA in healthy donors. Germline CDR1 LNHDA, CDR2 SQIVND (reference sequence). V lost 4 bases and J 0 bases, leaving 8 bases between the germline ends. This CDR3 has 14 amino acids. The TCR comes from a man aged 40-49 years in good health and CMV-seronegative. Sequenced material: PBMCs. This chain links TRBV19 with TRBJ2-3, with D unclear. The chain's CDR3 is CASSRRTSTDTQYF. In nucleotides, the CDR3 is TGTGCCAGTAGTAGAAGAACAAGCACAGATACGCAGTATTTT.